A single sample gave rise to the 5 T cell receptor beta chains below, sequenced in a study of CD8 T cells in ankylosing spondylitis. TCRdb reprocessed the 5' RACE reads via MiXCR and lists one record per CDR3 protein. The table shows around 480,000 distinct CDR3 sequences, with 17% occurring only once. Their antigen targets remain unknown. Study-level points and caveats: A motif in TCR beta, a set of 8 or 9 highly homologous variants, appeared characteristic of ankylosing spondylitis blood.

Input material: blood, either unsorted or a sorted T cell fraction (not recorded which). These receptor sequences come from a male donor with ankylosing spondylitis.

This clonotype showed up just a few times. This chain connects TRBV6-1 to TRBJ1-5; weak D call: TRBD1 (5 bases). Looked up from germline, CDR1 is MNHNS and CDR2 is SASEGT. Between the trimmed V and J ends, which lost 6 bases and 2 bases, there was a span of 17 bases. The CDR3 covers 16 residues. The CDR3 sequence: CASSPGQAGGNQPQHF. The CDR3 bases are TGTGCCAGCAGCCCGGGGCAGGCCGGCGGCAATCAGCCCCAGCATTTT.

In its sample, this clonotype was seen a few times. This chain links TRBV2 with TRBJ2-7, with D tentatively TRBD2 (5 bases). Germline loops: CDR1 SNHLY, CDR2 FYNNEI. Trimming cost V 7 bases and J 3 bases, with 13 bases left between them. The CDR3 has 13 amino acids. The CDR3 DNA reads TGTGCCAGCAATTCTGGAGGCGGCTACGAGCAGTACTTC. Protein product: CASNSGGGYEQYF.

The V call is TRBV14, the J call TRBJ1-1; 9 bases agree with TRBD1. The CDR3 loop spans 18 amino acids. CDR1 is SGHDN and CDR2 is FVKESK in the germline V gene. The ends lost 1 base at V and 0 bases at J; junction bases unmatched: 9. CDR3 sequence: CASSQVLGTGTMNTEAFF. CDR3 nucleotides: TGTGCCAGCAGCCAAGTTCTCGGGACAGGGACAATGAACACTGAAGCTTTCTTT.

In its sample, this clonotype was seen a few times. This chain uses TRBV7-6 with TRBJ2-2, with TRBD2 matching over 8 bases. V shed 4 bases, J shed 7 bases, and the junction held 11 bases outside the gene matches. Germline-derived CDR1 and CDR2 are SGHVS and FNYEAQ. The CDR3 totals 16 residues. CDR3 in amino acids: CASSSQGGGPLGELFF. The CDR3 nucleotides read TGTGCCAGCAGCTCCCAGGGCGGGGGGCCCCTCGGGGAGCTGTTTTTT.

This clonotype was seen ten or more times. The chain has TRBV20-1 and TRBJ2-1; TRBD1 agrees at 10 bases. Germline V gene data show CDR1 as DFQATT and CDR2 as SNEGSKA (reference sequence). This CDR3 region has 14 residues. V was pared by 6 bases and J by 4 bases, with 6 bases of the junction left unmatched. CDR3 in amino acids: CSAPGQGIYNEQFF. CDR3 DNA: TGCAGTGCCCCGGGACAGGGGATATACAATGAGCAGTTCTTC.